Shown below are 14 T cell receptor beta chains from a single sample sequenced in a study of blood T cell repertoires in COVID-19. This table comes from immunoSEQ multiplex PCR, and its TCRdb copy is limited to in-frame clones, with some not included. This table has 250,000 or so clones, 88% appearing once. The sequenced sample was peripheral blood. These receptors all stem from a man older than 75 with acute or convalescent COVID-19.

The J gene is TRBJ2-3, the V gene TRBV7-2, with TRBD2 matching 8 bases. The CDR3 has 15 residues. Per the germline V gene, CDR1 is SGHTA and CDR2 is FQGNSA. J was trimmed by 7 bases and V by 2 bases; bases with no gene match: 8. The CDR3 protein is CASSLHSGAGNTQYF. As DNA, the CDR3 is TGTGCCAGCAGCTTACATAGCGGGGCCGGGAATACGCAGTATTTT.

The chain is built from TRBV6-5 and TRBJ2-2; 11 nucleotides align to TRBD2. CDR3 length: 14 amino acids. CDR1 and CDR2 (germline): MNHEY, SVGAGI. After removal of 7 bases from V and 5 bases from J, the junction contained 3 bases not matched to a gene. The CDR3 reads CASMASGRTGELFF. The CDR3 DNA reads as TGTGCCAGCATGGCTAGCGGGAGGACCGGGGAGCTGTTTTTT.

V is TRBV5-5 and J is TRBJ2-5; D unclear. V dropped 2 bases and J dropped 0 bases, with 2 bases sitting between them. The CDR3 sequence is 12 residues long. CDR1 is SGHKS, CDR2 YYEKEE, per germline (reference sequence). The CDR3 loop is CASSFNQETQYF. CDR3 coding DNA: TGTGCCAGCAGCTTTAACCAAGAGACCCAGTACTTC.

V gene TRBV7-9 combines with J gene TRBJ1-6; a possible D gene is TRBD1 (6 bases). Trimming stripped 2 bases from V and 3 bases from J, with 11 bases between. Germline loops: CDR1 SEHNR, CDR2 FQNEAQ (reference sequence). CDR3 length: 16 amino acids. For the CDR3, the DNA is TGTGCCAGCAGCTTATTCACAGGGAGCTATAATTCACCCCTCCACTTT. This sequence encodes CASSLFTGSYNSPLHF.

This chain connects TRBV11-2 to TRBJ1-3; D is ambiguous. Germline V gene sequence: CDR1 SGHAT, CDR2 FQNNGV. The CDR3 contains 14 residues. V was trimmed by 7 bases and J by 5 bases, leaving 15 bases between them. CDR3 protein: CASNSEPGRNTIYF. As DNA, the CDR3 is TGTGCCAGCAATTCCGAGCCCGGGAGAAACACCATATATTTT.

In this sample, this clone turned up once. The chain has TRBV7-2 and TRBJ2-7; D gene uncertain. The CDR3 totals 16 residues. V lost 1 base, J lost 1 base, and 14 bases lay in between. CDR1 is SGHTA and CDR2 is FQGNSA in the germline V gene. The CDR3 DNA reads TGTGCCAGCAGCTTAGGGTCCAACCGAGCTTCCTACGAGCAGTACTTC. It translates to CASSLGSNRASYEQYF.

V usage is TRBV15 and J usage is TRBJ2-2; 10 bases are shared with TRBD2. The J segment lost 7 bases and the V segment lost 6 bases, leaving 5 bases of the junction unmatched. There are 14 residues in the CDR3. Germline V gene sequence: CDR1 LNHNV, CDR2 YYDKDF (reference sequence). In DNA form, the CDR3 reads TGTGCCACCAGAAGCGGGAGGGCCATCGGGGAGCTGTTTTTT. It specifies CATRSGRAIGELFF.

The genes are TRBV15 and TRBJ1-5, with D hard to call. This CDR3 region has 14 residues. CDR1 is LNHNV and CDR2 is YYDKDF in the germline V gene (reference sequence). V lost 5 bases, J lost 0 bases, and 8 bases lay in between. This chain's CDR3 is CATSSGYSNQPQHF. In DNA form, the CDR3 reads TGTGCCACCAGCTCAGGCTATAGCAATCAGCCCCAGCATTTT.

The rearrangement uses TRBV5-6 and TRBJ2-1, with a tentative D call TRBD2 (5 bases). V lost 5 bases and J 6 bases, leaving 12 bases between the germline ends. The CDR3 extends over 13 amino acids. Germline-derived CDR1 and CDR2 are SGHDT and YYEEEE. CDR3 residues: CASSKMEANEQFF. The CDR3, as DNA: TGTGCCAGCAGTAAAATGGAGGCCAATGAGCAGTTCTTC.

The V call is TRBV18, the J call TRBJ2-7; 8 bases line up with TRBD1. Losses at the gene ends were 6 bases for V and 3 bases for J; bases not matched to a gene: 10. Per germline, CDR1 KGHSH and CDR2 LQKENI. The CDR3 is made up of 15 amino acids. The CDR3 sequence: CASSLGTGEIYEQYF. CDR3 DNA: TGTGCCAGCTCTCTCGGGACAGGAGAAATCTACGAGCAGTACTTC.

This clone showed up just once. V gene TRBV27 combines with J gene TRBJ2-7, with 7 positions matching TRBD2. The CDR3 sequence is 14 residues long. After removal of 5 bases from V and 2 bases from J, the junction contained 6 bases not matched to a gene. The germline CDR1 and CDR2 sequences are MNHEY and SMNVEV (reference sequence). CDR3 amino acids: CASSTGTIPYEQYF. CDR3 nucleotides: TGTGCCAGCAGTACCGGGACTATACCCTACGAGCAGTACTTC.

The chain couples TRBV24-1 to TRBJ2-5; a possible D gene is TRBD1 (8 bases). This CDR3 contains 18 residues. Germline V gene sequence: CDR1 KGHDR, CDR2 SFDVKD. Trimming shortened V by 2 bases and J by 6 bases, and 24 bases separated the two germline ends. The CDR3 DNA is TGTGCCACCAGTGATTCCGGGGGGCAGGGGGCTGTCGGGAAGACCCAGTACTTC. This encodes CATSDSGGQGAVGKTQYF.

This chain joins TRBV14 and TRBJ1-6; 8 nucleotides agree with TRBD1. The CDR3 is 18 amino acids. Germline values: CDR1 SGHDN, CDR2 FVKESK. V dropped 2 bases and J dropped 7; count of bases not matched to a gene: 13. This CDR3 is CASSQQAFIQGGNSPLHF. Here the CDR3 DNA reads TGTGCCAGCAGCCAACAAGCCTTCATACAGGGGGGAAATTCACCCCTCCACTTT.

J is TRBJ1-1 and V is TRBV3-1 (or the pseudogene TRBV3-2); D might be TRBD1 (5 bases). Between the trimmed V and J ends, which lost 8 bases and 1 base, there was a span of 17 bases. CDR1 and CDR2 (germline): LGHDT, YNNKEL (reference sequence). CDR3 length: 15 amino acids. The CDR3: CASRGGYSWNTEAFF. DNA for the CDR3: TGTGCCAGCCGGGGGGGGTATTCATGGAACACTGAAGCTTTCTTT.